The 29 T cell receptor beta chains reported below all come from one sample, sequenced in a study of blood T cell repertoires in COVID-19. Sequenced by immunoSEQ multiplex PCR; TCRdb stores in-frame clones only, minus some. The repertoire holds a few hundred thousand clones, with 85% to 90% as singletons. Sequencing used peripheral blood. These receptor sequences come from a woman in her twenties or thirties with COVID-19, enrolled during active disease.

As DNA, the CDR3 is TGCAGCGTTGCAGCGGGAGCCGAGACCCAGTACTTC. Its protein is CSVAAGAETQYF. This chain connects TRBV29-1 to TRBJ2-5, with 8 bases matching TRBD2. CDR3 length equals 12 residues. CDR1 is SQVTM, CDR2 ANQGSEA, per germline. J lost 5 bases, V lost 4 bases, and 3 bases had no gene match.

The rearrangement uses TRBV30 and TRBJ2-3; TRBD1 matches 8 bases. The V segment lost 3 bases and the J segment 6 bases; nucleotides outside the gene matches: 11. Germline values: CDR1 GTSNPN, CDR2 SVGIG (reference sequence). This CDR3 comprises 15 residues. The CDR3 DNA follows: TGTGCCTGGAGCCTAGACAGGGGTCGAACGGATACGCAGTATTTT. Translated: CAWSLDRGRTDTQYF.

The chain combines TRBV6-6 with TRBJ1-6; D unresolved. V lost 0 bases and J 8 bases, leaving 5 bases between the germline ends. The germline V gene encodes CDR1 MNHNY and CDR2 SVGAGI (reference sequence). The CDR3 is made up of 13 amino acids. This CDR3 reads CASSYSSDSPLHF. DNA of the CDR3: TGTGCCAGCAGTTACTCTTCGGATTCACCCCTCCACTTT.

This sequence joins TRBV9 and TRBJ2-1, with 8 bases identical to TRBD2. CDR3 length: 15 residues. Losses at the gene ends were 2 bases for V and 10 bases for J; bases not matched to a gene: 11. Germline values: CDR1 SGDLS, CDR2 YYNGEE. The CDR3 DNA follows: TGTGCCAGCAGCGTGGCAGCGGGAGCTACTGTAGAGCAGTTCTTC. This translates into CASSVAAGATVEQFF.

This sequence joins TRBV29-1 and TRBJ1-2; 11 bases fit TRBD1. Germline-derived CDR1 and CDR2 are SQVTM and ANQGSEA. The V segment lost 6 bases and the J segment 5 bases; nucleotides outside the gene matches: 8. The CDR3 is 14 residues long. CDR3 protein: CSVEKGTGGYGYTF. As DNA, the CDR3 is TGCAGCGTCGAGAAGGGGACAGGGGGTTATGGCTACACCTTC.

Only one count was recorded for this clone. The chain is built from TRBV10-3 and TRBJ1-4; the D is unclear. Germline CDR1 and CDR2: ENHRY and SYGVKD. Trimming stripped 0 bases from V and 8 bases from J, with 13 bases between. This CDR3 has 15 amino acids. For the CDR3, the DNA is TGTGCCATCAGTGAGTCCGAAGCGCGAGGGGAAAAACTGTTTTTT. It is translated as CAISESEARGEKLFF.

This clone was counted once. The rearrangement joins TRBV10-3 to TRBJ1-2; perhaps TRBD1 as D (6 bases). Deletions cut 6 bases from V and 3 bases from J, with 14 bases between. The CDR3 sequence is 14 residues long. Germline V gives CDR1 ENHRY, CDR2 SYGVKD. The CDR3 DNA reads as TGTGCCATCAGCCCAGGGGTTGGGGACTATGGCTACACCTTC. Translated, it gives CAISPGVGDYGYTF.

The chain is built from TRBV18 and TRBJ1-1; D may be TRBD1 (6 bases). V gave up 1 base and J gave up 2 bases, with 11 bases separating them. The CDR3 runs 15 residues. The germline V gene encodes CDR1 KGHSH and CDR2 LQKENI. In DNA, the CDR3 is TGTGCCAGCTCACCACGGGGGCCTTTAAACACTGAAGCTTTCTTT. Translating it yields CASSPRGPLNTEAFF. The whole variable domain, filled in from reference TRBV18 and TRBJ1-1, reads NAGVMQNPRHLVRRRGQEARLRCSPMKGHSHVYWYRQLPEEGLKFMVYLQKENIIDESGMPKERFSAEFPKEGPSILRIQQVVRGDSAAYFCASSPRGPLNTEAFFGQGTRLTVV.

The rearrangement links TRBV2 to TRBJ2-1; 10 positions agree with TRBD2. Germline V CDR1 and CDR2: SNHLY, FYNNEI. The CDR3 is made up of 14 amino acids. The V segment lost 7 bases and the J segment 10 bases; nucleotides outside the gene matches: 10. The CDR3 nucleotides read TGTGCCAGCACGGAGCTAGCGGGAGTCGGGGAGCAGTTCTTC. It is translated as CASTELAGVGEQFF.

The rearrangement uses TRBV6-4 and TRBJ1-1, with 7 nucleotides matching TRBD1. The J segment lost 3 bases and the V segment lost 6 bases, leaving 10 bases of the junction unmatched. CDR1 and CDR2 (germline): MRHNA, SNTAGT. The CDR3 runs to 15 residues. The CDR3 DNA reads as TGTGCCAGCAGACAAGAAAAGGGGGCGGACACTGAAGCTTTCTTT. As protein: CASRQEKGADTEAFF.

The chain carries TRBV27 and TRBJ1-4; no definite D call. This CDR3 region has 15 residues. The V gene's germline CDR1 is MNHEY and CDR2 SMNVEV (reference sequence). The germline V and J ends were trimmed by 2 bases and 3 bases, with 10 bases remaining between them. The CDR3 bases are TGTGCCAGCAGTTTAGTCCAGGCCCCTAATGAAAAACTGTTTTTT. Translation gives CASSLVQAPNEKLFF.

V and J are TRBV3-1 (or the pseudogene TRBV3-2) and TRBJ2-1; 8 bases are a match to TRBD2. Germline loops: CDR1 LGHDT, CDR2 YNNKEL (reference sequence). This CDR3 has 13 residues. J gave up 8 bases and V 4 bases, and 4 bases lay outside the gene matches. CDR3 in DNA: TGTGCCAGCAGCCCAACGGGACTAGATGAGCAGTTCTTC. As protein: CASSPTGLDEQFF.

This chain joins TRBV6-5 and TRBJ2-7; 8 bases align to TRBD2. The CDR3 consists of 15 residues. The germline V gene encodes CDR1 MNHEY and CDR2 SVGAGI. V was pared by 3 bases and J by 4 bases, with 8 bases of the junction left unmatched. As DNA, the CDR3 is TGTGCCAGCAGTTATTTCAGCGGGAGAGGGTACGAGCAGTACTTC. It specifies CASSYFSGRGYEQYF.

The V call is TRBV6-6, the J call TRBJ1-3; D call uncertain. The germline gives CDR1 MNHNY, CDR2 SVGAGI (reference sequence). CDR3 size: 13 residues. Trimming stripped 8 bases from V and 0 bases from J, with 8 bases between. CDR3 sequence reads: CASCPGSGNTIYF. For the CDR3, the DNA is TGTGCCAGCTGCCCGGGCTCTGGAAACACCATATATTTT.

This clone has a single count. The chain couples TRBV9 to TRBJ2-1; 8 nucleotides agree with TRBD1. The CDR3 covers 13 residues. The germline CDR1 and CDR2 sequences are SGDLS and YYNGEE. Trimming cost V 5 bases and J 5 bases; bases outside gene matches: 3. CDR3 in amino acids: CASSRTGHNEQFF. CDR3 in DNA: TGTGCCAGCAGTCGGACAGGGCACAATGAGCAGTTCTTC.

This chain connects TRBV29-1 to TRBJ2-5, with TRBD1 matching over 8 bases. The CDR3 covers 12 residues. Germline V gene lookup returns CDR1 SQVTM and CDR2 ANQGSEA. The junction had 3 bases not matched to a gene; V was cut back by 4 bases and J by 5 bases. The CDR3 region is CSVGQGMETQYF. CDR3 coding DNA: TGCAGCGTTGGACAGGGGATGGAGACCCAGTACTTC. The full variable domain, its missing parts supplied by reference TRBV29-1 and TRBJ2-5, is SAVISQKPSRDICQRGTSLTIQCQVDSQVTMMFWYRQQPGQSLTLIATANQGSEATYESGFVIDKFPISRPNLTFSTLTVSNMSPEDSSIYLCSVGQGMETQYFGPGTRLLVL.

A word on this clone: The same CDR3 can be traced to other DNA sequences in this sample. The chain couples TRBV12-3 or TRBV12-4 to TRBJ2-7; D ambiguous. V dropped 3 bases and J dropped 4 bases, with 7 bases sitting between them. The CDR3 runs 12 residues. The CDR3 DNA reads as TGTGCCAGCAGTTTGACGGGTTACGAGCAGTACTTC. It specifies CASSLTGYEQYF.

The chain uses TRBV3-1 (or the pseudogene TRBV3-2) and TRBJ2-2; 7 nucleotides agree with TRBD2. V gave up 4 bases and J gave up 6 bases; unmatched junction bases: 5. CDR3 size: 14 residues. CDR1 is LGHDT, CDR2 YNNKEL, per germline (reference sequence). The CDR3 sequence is CASSPRTRSGELFF. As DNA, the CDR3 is TGTGCCAGCAGCCCCCGGACTAGGTCCGGGGAGCTGTTTTTT.

CDR3 nucleotide sequence: TGTGCCAGCAGTTCGTCGGAGGAGCAGTTCTTC. It translates to CASSSSEEQFF. The genes are TRBV5-4 and TRBJ2-1; unclear D gene. The V end lost 5 bases, the J end lost 10 bases, and 10 bases lay between the germline ends. The CDR3 has 11 amino acids. The germline CDR1 and CDR2 sequences are SGHNT and YYREEE (reference sequence).

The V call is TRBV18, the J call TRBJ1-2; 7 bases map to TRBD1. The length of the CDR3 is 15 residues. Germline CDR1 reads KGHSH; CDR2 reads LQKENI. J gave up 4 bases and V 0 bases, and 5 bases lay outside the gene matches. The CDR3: CASSPPGQQLYGYTF. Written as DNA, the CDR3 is TGTGCCAGCTCACCACCGGGACAGCAACTCTATGGCTACACCTTC.

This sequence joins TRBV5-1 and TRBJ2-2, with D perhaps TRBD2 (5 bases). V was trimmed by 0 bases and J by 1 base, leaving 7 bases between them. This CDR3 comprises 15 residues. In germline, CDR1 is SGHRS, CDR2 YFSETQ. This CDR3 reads CASSLARGNTGELFF. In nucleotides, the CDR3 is TGCGCCAGCAGCTTGGCCCGGGGGAACACCGGGGAGCTGTTTTTT.

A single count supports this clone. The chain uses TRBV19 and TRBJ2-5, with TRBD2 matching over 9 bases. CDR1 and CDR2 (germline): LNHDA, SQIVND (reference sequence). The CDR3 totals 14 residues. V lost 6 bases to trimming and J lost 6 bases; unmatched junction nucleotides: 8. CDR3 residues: CASRESSGRKTQYF. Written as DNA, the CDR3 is TGTGCCAGTAGGGAAAGTAGCGGGAGAAAGACCCAGTACTTC.

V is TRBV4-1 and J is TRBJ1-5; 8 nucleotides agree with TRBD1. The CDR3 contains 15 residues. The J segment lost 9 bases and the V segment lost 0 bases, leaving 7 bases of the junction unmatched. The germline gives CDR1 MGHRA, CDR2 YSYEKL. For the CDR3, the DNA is TGCGCCAGCAGCCAAGATCAGGGGGCAAGCCGGCCCCAGCATTTT. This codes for CASSQDQGASRPQHF.

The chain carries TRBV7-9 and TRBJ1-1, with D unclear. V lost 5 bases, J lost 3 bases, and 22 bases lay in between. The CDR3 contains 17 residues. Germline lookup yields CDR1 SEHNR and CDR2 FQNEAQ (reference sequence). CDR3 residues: CASSPFGRVGADTEAFF. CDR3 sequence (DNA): TGTGCCAGCAGCCCATTTGGGAGGGTAGGTGCGGACACTGAAGCTTTCTTT.

The CDR3 reads CASSWRINQPQHF. CDR3 nucleotide sequence: TGTGCCAGTAGTTGGCGGATCAATCAGCCCCAGCATTTT. The chain couples TRBV19 to TRBJ1-5; unclear D gene. Germline V gene lookup returns CDR1 LNHDA and CDR2 SQIVND (reference sequence). CDR3 length: 13 residues. V was shortened by 5 bases and J by 3 bases, with 8 bases between the two germline ends.

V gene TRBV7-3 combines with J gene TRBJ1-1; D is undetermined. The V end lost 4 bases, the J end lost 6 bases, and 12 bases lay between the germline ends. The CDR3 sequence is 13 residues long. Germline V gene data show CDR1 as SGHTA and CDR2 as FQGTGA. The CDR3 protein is CASSSYPESEAFF. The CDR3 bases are TGTGCCAGCAGCTCATACCCGGAGTCTGAAGCTTTCTTT.

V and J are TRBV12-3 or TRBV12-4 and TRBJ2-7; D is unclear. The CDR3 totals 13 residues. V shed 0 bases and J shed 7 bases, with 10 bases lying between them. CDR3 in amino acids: CASSLAIFSEQYF. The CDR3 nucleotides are TGTGCCAGCAGTTTAGCGATATTCAGTGAGCAGTACTTC.

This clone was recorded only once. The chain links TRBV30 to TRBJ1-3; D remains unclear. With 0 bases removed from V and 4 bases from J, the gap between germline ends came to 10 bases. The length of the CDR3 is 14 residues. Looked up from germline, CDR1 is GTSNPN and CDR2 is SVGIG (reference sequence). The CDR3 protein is CAWSVETTGNTIYF. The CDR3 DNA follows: TGTGCCTGGAGTGTAGAGACTACCGGAAACACCATATATTTT.

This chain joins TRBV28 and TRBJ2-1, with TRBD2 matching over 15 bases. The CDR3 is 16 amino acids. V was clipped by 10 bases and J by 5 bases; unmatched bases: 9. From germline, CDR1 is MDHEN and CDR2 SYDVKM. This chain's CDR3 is CATLGTSGGRHNEQFF. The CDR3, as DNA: TGTGCCACCCTAGGGACTAGCGGGGGGCGGCACAATGAGCAGTTCTTC.